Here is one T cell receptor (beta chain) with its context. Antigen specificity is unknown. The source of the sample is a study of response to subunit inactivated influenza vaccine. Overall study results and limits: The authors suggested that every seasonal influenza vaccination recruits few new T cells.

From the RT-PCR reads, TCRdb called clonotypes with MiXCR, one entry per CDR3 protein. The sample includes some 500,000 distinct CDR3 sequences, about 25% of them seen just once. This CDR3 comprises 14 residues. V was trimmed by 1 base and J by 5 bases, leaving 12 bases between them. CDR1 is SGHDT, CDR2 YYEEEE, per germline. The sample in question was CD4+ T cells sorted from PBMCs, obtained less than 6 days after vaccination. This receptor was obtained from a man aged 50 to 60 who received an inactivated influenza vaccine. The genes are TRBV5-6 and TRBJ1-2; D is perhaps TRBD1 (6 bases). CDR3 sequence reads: CASSLTGNIYGYTF. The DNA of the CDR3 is TGTGCCAGCAGCTTGACAGGGAATATATATGGCTACACCTTC.